The present TCR beta chain was sequenced within a study of OX40 agonist ivuxolimab in advanced cancers. Study context: Participants averaged approximately 65 years of age (range about 23 to 80) and were roughly 80% male. Partial responses were recorded for three patients, including one with hepatocellular carcinoma and two with cutaneous melanoma.

To note about this clone: Its antigen is not identified.

Findings and caveats of the study: It was also the case that some nonresponders had low normalized T-cell clonal expansion.

The ends lost 4 bases at V and 6 bases at J; junction bases unmatched: 4. This CDR3 contains 15 residues. Germline values: CDR1 SGHRS, CDR2 YFSETQ. The method was immunoSEQ multiplex PCR; TCRdb's version includes in-frame clones alone and lacks a portion of them. The repertoire includes 65,000 to 100,000 clones, more than 85% of them detected once, and roughly 7.4% sits in the top ten. V gene TRBV5-1 combines with J gene TRBJ2-7; TRBD2 agrees at 16 bases. This clonotype was obtained from an adult with an advanced solid tumor such as melanoma, head and neck, liver or kidney cancer. The input for sequencing was CD4+ or CD8+ T cells sorted from blood, taken in a trial of the OX40 agonist ivuxolimab. The CDR3 bases are TGCGCCAGCAGCGCGGGACTAGCGGGAGGGGGCGAGCAGTACTTC. Translated, it gives CASSAGLAGGGEQYF.